This T cell receptor beta chain appears in the sequencing data of a study of T cell changes during pregnancy in multiple sclerosis. The protocol was immunoSEQ multiplex PCR, while the TCRdb copy is restricted to in-frame clones and leaves out a portion. The data contain almost 40,000 clones, under 95% of them seen just once; the ten biggest clones take up 0.65% to 0.85%. Germline loops: CDR1 MGHRA, CDR2 YSYEKL. With V trimmed by 7 bases and J by 3 bases, 12 bases remained unmatched. CDR3 length: 16 residues. The V gene is TRBV4-1, the J gene TRBJ2-3, with 8 bases that match TRBD2. The input for sequencing was CD4+ T cells from peripheral blood mononuclear cells, taken in the second trimester of pregnancy. This receptor was taken from a female donor in good health, enrolled as a control in a pregnancy study. The CDR3 protein is CASTRVGGGGTDTQYF. The CDR3 DNA reads TGCGCCAGCACCCGTGTCGGGGGGGGAGGTACAGATACGCAGTATTTT.